These T cell receptor beta chains were read from a single sample in a study of OX40 agonist ivuxolimab in advanced cancers. The method was immunoSEQ multiplex PCR; TCRdb's version includes in-frame clones alone and lacks a portion of them. The repertoire consists of some 100,000 clones, with around 84% occurring once and the leading ten covering around 1.1%. This material consisted of CD4+ or CD8+ T cells sorted from blood, taken in a trial of the OX40 agonist ivuxolimab. Every receptor here comes from an adult with an advanced solid tumor such as melanoma, head and neck, liver or kidney cancer. Both conserved end residues are part of each CDR3.

TRBJ2-2,TRBV25-1,15,CASSEYGISTGELFF
TRBJ2-7,TRBV6-1,11,CASSRDYEQYF
TRBJ1-5,TRBV10-3,13,CAISGGGGQPQHF
TRBJ2-5,TRBV18,15,CASSPPTDLGKTQYF
TRBJ1-6,TRBV5-6,11,CASSLGSPLHF
TRBJ1-1,TRBV9,17,CASSLTGSMTMNTEAFF
TRBJ1-5,TRBV6-1,14,CASSERGAHQPQHF
TRBJ2-5,TRBV6-5,15,CASSYSSRRQETQYF
TRBJ1-2,TRBV2,12,CASMGTVYGYTF
TRBJ1-4,TRBV30,12,CAWSFLREKLFF
TRBJ2-1,TRBV7-7,15,CASSHDRGLGNEQFF
TRBJ2-1,TRBV10-3,14,CASSSGGAYNEQFF
TRBJ1-4,TRBV9,15,CASSQGGVAREKLFF
TRBJ1-3,TRBV7-9,13,CASSLAAGDTIYF
TRBJ1-1,TRBV5-5,13,CASSLRQNTEAFF
TRBJ2-7,TRBV6-5,14,CASSYSGSFFEQYF
TRBJ1-2,TRBV7-9,16,CASSLVTGRGDYGYTF
TRBJ2-5,TRBV19,14,CASRWGRDQETQYF
TRBJ2-5,TRBV18,14,CASSLDEGVETQYF
TRBJ2-7,TRBV2,11,CASSRGFEQYF
TRBJ1-2,TRBV5-6,17,CASSLVGRTGTVYGYTF
TRBJ1-1,TRBV7-2,15,CASSFGWAGNTEAFF
TRBJ2-3,TRBV9,11,CASSVGGTQYF
TRBJ1-2,TRBV7-2,12,CASSTGGVDYTF
TRBJ2-3,TRBV7-2,19,CASSFPVTSGGASTDTQYF
TRBJ1-3,TRBV18,14,CASSPTRSGNTIYF
TRBJ2-5,TRBV5-1,15,CASSSSGRTGETQYF
TRBJ2-5,TRBV7-9,14,CASSPTGPQETQYF
TRBJ2-5,TRBV30,14,CAWSVPRTQETQYF
TRBJ2-2,TRBV28,14,CASRLRGNAGELFF
TRBJ1-1,TRBV5-1,15,CASTQQGAGNTEAFF
TRBJ2-6,TRBV5-1,18,CASSSGLAANSGANVLTF
TRBJ2-3,TRBV5-1,16,CASSLGYGGALDTQYF
TRBJ2-1,TRBV11-2,15,CASSRGTSGGNEQFF
TRBJ1-6,TRBV6-6,14,CASSSNTGISPLHF
TRBJ2-7,TRBV7-4,14,CASRRTVSSYEQYF
TRBJ2-3,TRBV4-1,20,CASSHGTGGSAKGITDTQYF
TRBJ1-1,TRBV23-1,14,CAITGDPAGTEAFF
TRBJ2-5,TRBV19,13,CASSTWGRETQYF
TRBJ1-1,TRBV19,18,CASSIARAGQGMNTEAFF
TRBJ2-4,TRBV18,15,CASSPNPRSKNIQYF
TRBJ2-7,TRBV28,15,CASSLEGLTPYEQYF
TRBJ2-3,TRBV6-5,12,CASTGSTDTQYF